This TCR beta chain stems from a study of blood T cells in healthy people across ages. Whole-study results and caveats: Considered underestimates were the diversity estimates obtained from one million T cells.

The V gene's germline CDR1 is SNHLY and CDR2 FYNNEI. The V end was cut by 8 bases, the J end by 3 bases, with 8 bases between. This CDR3 is built from 11 residues. The authors ran a second PCR of about 7 to 12 cycles using a sample-barcoded 5' primer and a J-beta primer mix. TCRdb reanalysed the 5' RACE reads using MiXCR and keeps one entry per CDR3 protein. The sample includes approximately 1,100,000 distinct CDR3 sequences, around 43% seen only once; the top ten take approximately 20%. This clonotype was seen a few times. Its matching antigen is unknown. The clonotype comes from a woman aged 55-69 years in good health. This chain joins TRBV2 and TRBJ2-7; D gene uncertain. The specimen sequenced was blood. The CDR3 nucleotides are TGTGCCAGCTCCGGCAACTACGAGCAGTACTTC. Its translation: CASSGNYEQYF.